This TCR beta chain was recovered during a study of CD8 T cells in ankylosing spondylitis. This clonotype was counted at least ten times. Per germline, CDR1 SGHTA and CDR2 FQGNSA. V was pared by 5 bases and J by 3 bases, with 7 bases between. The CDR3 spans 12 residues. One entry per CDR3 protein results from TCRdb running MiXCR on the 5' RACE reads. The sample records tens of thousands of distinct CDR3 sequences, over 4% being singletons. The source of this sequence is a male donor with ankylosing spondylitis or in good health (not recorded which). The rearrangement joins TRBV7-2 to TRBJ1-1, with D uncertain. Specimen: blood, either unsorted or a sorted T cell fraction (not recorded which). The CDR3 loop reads CASSHRDTEAFF. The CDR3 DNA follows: TGTGCCAGCAGCCATCGGGACACTGAAGCTTTCTTT.